One and the same sample provided the 30 T cell receptor beta chains below, sequenced in a study of T cell responses to AZD1222 COVID-19 vaccine. Sequencing was performed with immunoSEQ multiplex PCR; in TCRdb, only in-frame clones are kept and a portion is missing. This table holds roughly 110,000 clones, roughly nine tenths found once. Sequenced here: peripheral blood, sampled on day 0 of AZD1222 vaccination. Receptors originate from an adult in good health.

This chain uses TRBV6-2 or TRBV6-3 with TRBJ1-5; weak D call: TRBD1 (5 bases). From germline, CDR1 is MNHEY and CDR2 SVGEGT. The CDR3 is 18 residues long. Trimming cost V 4 bases and J 3 bases, with 22 bases left between them. In DNA, the CDR3 is TGTGCCAGCAGTTTTAAGTCCTCATTTCCGGGGGACAATCAGCCCCAGCATTTT. This gives the protein CASSFKSSFPGDNQPQHF.

The rearrangement joins TRBV4-1 to TRBJ2-7; 7 bases align to TRBD1. This CDR3 region has 16 residues. The junction had 6 bases not matched to a gene; V was cut back by 1 base and J by 0 bases. Germline loops: CDR1 MGHRA, CDR2 YSYEKL. The DNA for the CDR3 is TGCGCCAGCAGCCAAGGACCGGGACAGAGCTCCTACGAGCAGTACTTC. It is translated as CASSQGPGQSSYEQYF.

V gene TRBV18 combines with J gene TRBJ1-1; tentative D call: TRBD1 (6 bases). The CDR3 extends over 15 amino acids. Per the germline V gene, CDR1 is KGHSH and CDR2 is LQKENI. V lost 6 bases and J 0 bases, leaving 14 bases between the germline ends. DNA for the CDR3: TGTGCCAGCTCGCCCCTAACAGGGATGAACACTGAAGCTTTCTTT. Translating gives CASSPLTGMNTEAFF.

V gene TRBV11-2 combines with J gene TRBJ1-5; no clear D gene. The CDR3 spans 13 residues. In germline, CDR1 is SGHAT, CDR2 FQNNGV. V shed 6 bases and J shed 7 bases, with 13 bases lying between them. The DNA for the CDR3 is TGTGCCAGCAGTTCAGATACCAGGCAGCCCCAGCATTTT. Encoded protein: CASSSDTRQPQHF.

J is TRBJ2-6 and V is TRBV4-2, with D unclear. Germline CDR1 LGHNA, CDR2 YNFKEQ. This CDR3 contains 15 residues. Trimming took 3 bases from V and 2 from J, leaving 8 bases between them. The CDR3 protein is CASSQDETGANVLTF. CDR3 in DNA: TGTGCCAGCAGCCAGGATGAAACTGGGGCCAACGTCCTGACTTTC.

The V call is TRBV9, the J call TRBJ1-2, with 8 bases lining up with TRBD1. The CDR3 is 14 amino acids. J was trimmed by 4 bases and V by 6 bases; bases with no gene match: 8. The germline gives CDR1 SGDLS, CDR2 YYNGEE. The CDR3 sequence is CASTLDRGPYGYTF. In DNA, the CDR3 is TGTGCCAGCACCCTAGACAGGGGACCCTATGGCTACACCTTC. The full variable domain, its missing parts supplied by reference TRBV9 and TRBJ1-2, is DSGVTQTPKHLITATGQRVTLRCSPRSGDLSVYWYQQSLDQGLQFLIQYYNGEERAKGNILERFSAQQFPDLHSELNLSSLELGDSALYFCASTLDRGPYGYTFGSGTRLTVV.

The rearrangement uses TRBV18 and TRBJ1-2; 7 bases fit TRBD1. Germline V gene data show CDR1 as KGHSH and CDR2 as LQKENI. The CDR3 loop spans 16 amino acids. V dropped 8 bases and J dropped 4; count of bases not matched to a gene: 16. CDR3 residues: CASATKDRAQSYGYTF. The CDR3 nucleotides are TGTGCCAGCGCTACCAAAGACAGGGCCCAAAGCTATGGCTACACCTTC.

V is TRBV5-5 and J is TRBJ2-5, with 9 bases matching TRBD1. The V and J ends lost 2 bases and 1 base, in that order; junction bases with no gene match: 12. The CDR3 spans 18 residues. CDR1 is SGHKS, CDR2 YYEKEE, per germline (reference sequence). CDR3 sequence (DNA): TGTGCCAGCAGCTTTACTCTCCGGGACAGGGTAGTCCAAGAGACCCAGTACTTC. As protein: CASSFTLRDRVVQETQYF. Using reference TRBV5-5 and TRBJ2-5 for the parts outside the CDR3, the full variable domain is DAGVTQSPTHLIKTRGQQVTLRCSPISGHKSVSWYQQVLGQGPQFIFQYYEKEERGRGNFPDRFSARQFPNYSSELNVNALLLGDSALYLCASSFTLRDRVVQETQYFGPGTRLLVL.

The chain uses TRBV6-1 and TRBJ1-5, with TRBD1 matching over 9 bases. Per the germline V gene, CDR1 is MNHNS and CDR2 is SASEGT. J lost 0 bases, V lost 4 bases, and 13 bases had no gene match. The CDR3 consists of 19 residues. CDR3 loop: CASSAPPGQGSTSNQPQHF. The DNA for the CDR3 is TGTGCCAGCAGTGCCCCCCCGGGACAGGGTTCGACTAGCAATCAGCCCCAGCATTTT.

V and J are TRBV4-3 and TRBJ1-2; no reliable D call. V lost 2 bases, J lost 7 bases, and 11 bases lay in between. The CDR3 is 13 amino acids. Germline values: CDR1 LGHNA, CDR2 YSLEER. Here the CDR3 DNA reads TGCGCCAGCAGCCAACAGCCAGGAGCTGGCTACACCTTC. Protein: CASSQQPGAGYTF.

The gene calls are TRBV14 and TRBJ2-1, with 9 bases aligning to TRBD1. With 1 base clipped from V and 9 bases from J, the junction kept 1 base outside the gene matches. Germline lookup yields CDR1 SGHDN and CDR2 FVKESK. This CDR3 is 13 amino acids long. The CDR3 bases are TGTGCCAGCAGCCAAGCGACAGGGGGTGAGCAGTTCTTC. Amino acid sequence: CASSQATGGEQFF.

In its sample, this clone was seen once. This chain links TRBV7-6 with TRBJ2-6, with D unresolved. V lost 5 bases and J lost 0, with 17 bases in between. This CDR3 region has 18 residues. Germline loops: CDR1 SGHVS, CDR2 FNYEAQ. The CDR3, as DNA: TGTGCCAGCAGCCGAAGTCCCGATAGCAGCTCTGGGGCCAACGTCCTGACTTTC. Translated: CASSRSPDSSSGANVLTF.

The V call is TRBV12-3 or TRBV12-4, the J call TRBJ1-2; no clear D. This CDR3 spans 13 amino acids. V lost 8 bases, J lost 0 bases, and 10 bases lay in between. The CDR3 sequence is CASVGQSNYGYTF. DNA for the CDR3: TGTGCCAGCGTAGGGCAGTCTAACTATGGCTACACCTTC.

The chain links TRBV6-6 to TRBJ1-2; D gene ambiguous. The CDR3 consists of 12 residues. Per the germline V gene, CDR1 is MNHNY and CDR2 is SVGAGI (reference sequence). V was trimmed by 0 bases and J by 7 bases, leaving 6 bases between them. CDR3 sequence (DNA): TGTGCCAGCAGTTACTCGCGGGGTGGCTACACCTTC. It specifies CASSYSRGGYTF.

CDR3 region: CASSLASGRGEQFF. The CDR3 DNA follows: TGTGCCAGCAGTTTGGCTAGCGGGAGGGGTGAGCAGTTCTTC. V gene TRBV28 combines with J gene TRBJ2-1, with TRBD2 matching 12 bases. The CDR3 consists of 14 residues. Germline V gives CDR1 MDHEN, CDR2 SYDVKM. V shed 3 bases, J shed 9 bases, and the junction held 3 bases outside the gene matches.

The genes are TRBV6-4 and TRBJ2-1; 12 bases match TRBD2. Unmatched junction bases numbered 3, after V lost 5 bases and J lost 7 bases. The CDR3 runs to 14 residues. CDR1 is MRHNA, CDR2 SNTAGT, per germline. CDR3 sequence: CASSTSGRSNEQFF. Written as DNA, the CDR3 is TGTGCCAGCAGTACTAGCGGGAGGTCGAATGAGCAGTTCTTC.

This clone was picked up one time. The chain links TRBV6-2 or TRBV6-3 to TRBJ1-1; D is possibly TRBD1 (5 bases). Germline V CDR1 and CDR2: MNHEY, SVGEGT. Trimming shortened V by 6 bases and J by 1 base, and 9 bases separated the two germline ends. This CDR3 has 13 amino acids. CDR3 bases: TGTGCCAGCAGCTTCACAGGGAACACTGAAGCTTTCTTT. Its translation: CASSFTGNTEAFF.

The V call is TRBV19, the J call TRBJ1-4, with D possibly being TRBD1 (5 bases). Per germline, CDR1 LNHDA and CDR2 SQIVND (reference sequence). The CDR3 covers 14 residues. Trimming left V 4 bases short and J 4 bases short, with 10 bases between. CDR3 region: CASSRQHHNEKLFF. CDR3 DNA: TGTGCCAGTAGTAGACAGCACCATAATGAAAAACTGTTTTTT.

The chain has TRBV9 and TRBJ1-3; D unresolved. Germline values: CDR1 SGDLS, CDR2 YYNGEE. Deletions cut 3 bases from V and 0 bases from J, with 10 bases between. The CDR3 sequence is 15 residues long. As DNA, the CDR3 is TGTGCCAGCAGCGCAACAGCGAGCTCTGGAAACACCATATATTTT. Protein: CASSATASSGNTIYF. Variable domain in full (rest from reference TRBV9 and TRBJ1-3): DSGVTQTPKHLITATGQRVTLRCSPRSGDLSVYWYQQSLDQGLQFLIQYYNGEERAKGNILERFSAQQFPDLHSELNLSSLELGDSALYFCASSATASSGNTIYFGEGSWLTVV.

This clone is a singleton in its sample. The chain has TRBV9 and TRBJ2-5; TRBD2 aligns across 9 bases. This CDR3 is 15 amino acids long. CDR1 is SGDLS and CDR2 is YYNGEE in the germline V gene. Trimming took 3 bases from V and 1 from J; bases not matched to a gene: 4. In DNA, the CDR3 is TGTGCCAGCAGCGCTAGCGGGGTCATCCAAGAGACCCAGTACTTC. This translates into CASSASGVIQETQYF.

This clone was seen a handful of times. The J gene is TRBJ2-7, the V gene TRBV4-3; TRBD1 aligns across 8 bases. The CDR3 loop spans 15 amino acids. Germline CDR1 is LGHNA and CDR2 is YSLEER. J was trimmed by 2 bases and V by 5 bases; bases with no gene match: 8. The CDR3 DNA is TGCGCCAGCAGCAAATTCGACAGGGGCGCCTACGAGCAGTACTTC. Residues: CASSKFDRGAYEQYF.

This rearrangement joins TRBV30 to TRBJ1-2; tentatively, D is TRBD1 (5 bases). There are 14 residues in the CDR3. V lost 0 bases, J lost 8 bases, and 16 bases lay in between. In germline, CDR1 is GTSNPN, CDR2 SVGIG (reference sequence). CDR3 protein: CAWSVPPGSSGYTF. CDR3 DNA: TGTGCCTGGAGTGTACCACCAGGGTCTTCGGGCTACACCTTC.

CDR3 protein: CASSIRQGGTGELFF. In DNA form, the CDR3 reads TGTGCCAGCAGTATCAGACAGGGAGGGACCGGGGAGCTGTTTTTT. The chain combines TRBV27 with TRBJ2-2; D may match TRBD1 or TRBD2 (7 bases each). Germline V gene sequence: CDR1 MNHEY, CDR2 SMNVEV (reference sequence). CDR3 length: 15 residues. Trimming cost V 5 bases and J 5 bases, with 15 bases left between them.

The rearrangement uses TRBV4-3 and TRBJ2-3; the D gene is possibly TRBD2 (6 bases). This CDR3 comprises 17 residues. V lost 0 bases and J 0 bases, leaving 13 bases between the germline ends. Germline CDR1 LGHNA, CDR2 YSLEER. The CDR3 DNA reads TGCGCCAGCAGCCAAGATAGCGGCCGGGGGAGCACAGATACGCAGTATTTT. Protein product: CASSQDSGRGSTDTQYF.

The genes are TRBV27 and TRBJ1-1; a weak D match, TRBD1 (5 bases). Germline assignment: CDR1 MNHEY and CDR2 SMNVEV (reference sequence). Trimming pared 5 bases from V and 6 bases from J, leaving 19 bases between. This CDR3 is 15 amino acids long. In DNA form, the CDR3 reads TGTGCCAGCAGTCCTTCCGGGGGGAAGGACGCTGAAGCTTTCTTT. As protein: CASSPSGGKDAEAFF.

The count of this clone is one. V is TRBV5-5 and J is TRBJ1-1; D ambiguous. V was cut by 0 bases and J by 6 bases, with 12 bases left in between. The CDR3 length is 14 residues. Germline V CDR1 and CDR2: SGHKS, YYEKEE (reference sequence). The CDR3 spells CASSLEQQPPEAFF. The CDR3 region has the DNA TGTGCCAGCAGCTTGGAGCAGCAACCACCTGAAGCTTTCTTT.

The chain employs TRBV6-5 and TRBJ2-2; TRBD1 matches at 7 bases. V dropped 5 bases and J dropped 1; count of bases not matched to a gene: 1. The CDR3 has 14 residues. Per germline, CDR1 MNHEY and CDR2 SVGAGI. The CDR3 loop is CASSPGGNTGELFF. The CDR3 DNA sequence: TGTGCCAGCAGTCCAGGGGGGAACACCGGGGAGCTGTTTTTT.

The V call is TRBV12-2, the J call TRBJ1-2. TRBV12-2 is given as a pseudogene. The CDR3 contains 12 residues. CDR3 in DNA: TGTGCAAGTCGCTTAGGCAGCGATGGCTACACCTTC. Translation gives CASRLGSDGYTF.

This chain joins TRBV6-5 and TRBJ1-1; D remains ambiguous. Germline assignment: CDR1 MNHEY and CDR2 SVGAGI. The CDR3 extends over 14 amino acids. Trimming cost V 5 bases and J 6 bases, with 16 bases left between them. CDR3 DNA: TGTGCCAGCAGTAAGGACGCCCGATGGGCTGAAGCTTTCTTT. Protein product: CASSKDARWAEAFF.

V and J are TRBV6-5 and TRBJ2-7, with no clear D. The germline V and J ends were trimmed by 2 bases and 6 bases, with 14 bases remaining between them. In germline, CDR1 is MNHEY, CDR2 SVGAGI. CDR3 length: 14 amino acids. This chain's CDR3 is CASSYIKGPGEQYF. The CDR3 DNA reads TGTGCCAGCAGTTACATTAAGGGTCCGGGCGAGCAGTACTTC.